These T cell receptor beta chains were read from a single sample in a study of beta chain features in type 1 diabetes. Using immunoSEQ multiplex PCR, the repertoire was profiled, and TCRdb retains in-frame clones only, with some absent. The profile covers about 660,000 clones, with 11% to 15% appearing a single time and 0.03% to 0.045% taken by the ten largest. Sequenced: naive CD4+ T cells from blood. Every receptor here comes from a man between 18 and 35 years old with type 1 diabetes. The conserved cysteine and the conserved F or W are not part of the CDR3 here. Fields, in order: V gene, clone size, J gene, CDR3 protein. Not all rows give a size; the values are once, few, many and, for expanded clones, a class.

V gene: TRBV7-9
clone size: many
J gene: TRBJ1-6
CDR3 protein: ASSISENSPLH

V gene: TRBV19
clone size: few
J gene: TRBJ2-2
CDR3 protein: ASGWSGELF

V gene: TRBV5-4
clone size: -
J gene: TRBJ1-6
CDR3 protein: ASSPEVGQVSNSPLH

V gene: TRBV30
clone size: -
J gene: TRBJ1-1
CDR3 protein: AWSPQGRDTEAF

V gene: TRBV11-2
clone size: few
J gene: TRBJ1-2
CDR3 protein: ASSPDRVGAYT

V gene: TRBV7-3
clone size: -
J gene: TRBJ2-3
CDR3 protein: ASSLTGQGTDTQY

V gene: TRBV4-3
clone size: -
J gene: TRBJ1-6
CDR3 protein: ASSQDADRGWNSPLH

V gene: TRBV6-5
clone size: few
J gene: TRBJ2-4
CDR3 protein: ASRLQGDKNIQY

V gene: TRBV29-1
clone size: few
J gene: TRBJ2-7
CDR3 protein: SVVPAGGVYEQY

V gene: TRBV30
clone size: -
J gene: TRBJ2-5
CDR3 protein: AVGAAVTQY

V gene: TRBV2
clone size: -
J gene: TRBJ2-1
CDR3 protein: ASSELGLAYNEQF

V gene: TRBV6-5
clone size: -
J gene: TRBJ2-1
CDR3 protein: ASSYLRGGFNNEQF

V gene: TRBV30
clone size: few
J gene: TRBJ1-5
CDR3 protein: AWSDPRLYQPQH

V gene: TRBV6-1
clone size: once
J gene: TRBJ2-7
CDR3 protein: ASKTFTATYEQY

V gene: TRBV6-5
clone size: few
J gene: TRBJ2-7
CDR3 protein: ASRPTESSYEQY

V gene: TRBV18
clone size: few
J gene: TRBJ2-5
CDR3 protein: ASSTQGQETQY

V gene: TRBV6-5
clone size: few
J gene: TRBJ1-3
CDR3 protein: ASTDSMSGNTIY

V gene: TRBV5-4
clone size: -
J gene: TRBJ2-1
CDR3 protein: ASSIQAGSSYNEQF

V gene: TRBV18
clone size: -
J gene: TRBJ2-5
CDR3 protein: ASSPAGPAQETQY

V gene: TRBV30
clone size: once
J gene: TRBJ1-1
CDR3 protein: AWSGDKATEAF

V gene: TRBV30
clone size: few
J gene: TRBJ1-2
CDR3 protein: AWSGGRGLWGYT

V gene: TRBV29-1
clone size: -
J gene: TRBJ2-5
CDR3 protein: SVGAGEGQETQY

V gene: TRBV7-2
clone size: few
J gene: TRBJ1-1
CDR3 protein: ASSSRSGGTEAF

V gene: TRBV6-5
clone size: few
J gene: TRBJ2-5
CDR3 protein: ASNVKKTQY

V gene: TRBV30
clone size: -
J gene: TRBJ2-1
CDR3 protein: AWSAGTGGFSYNEQF